A single sample is the source of the 13 T cell receptor beta chains below, sequenced in a study of T cell clonality in common variable immunodeficiency. The repertoire was sequenced with immunoSEQ multiplex PCR; TCRdb's copy has only in-frame clones and lacks some. The sample has several thousand clones. Their recognized antigens are unknown. General observations from the study: Fewer deletions and N-nucleotide insertions were reportedly seen in common variable immunodeficiency TCR beta sequences.

The sequenced sample consisted of peripheral blood mononuclear cells. Every receptor here comes from a human donor with common variable immunodeficiency.

On this clone: The read ends 3 residues shy of where the CDR3 ends; the end is completed using the germline J gene. The chain recombines TRBV18 with TRBJ2-2; TRBD1 is a possible D gene (6 bases). The CDR3 contains 16 residues. The V gene's germline CDR1 is KGHSH and CDR2 LQKENI. V lost 1 base and J 0 bases, leaving 9 bases between the germline ends. The CDR3 protein is CASSPLWTANTGELFF. CDR3 bases read: TGTGCCAGCTCACCACTTTGGACAGCGAACACCGGGGAG.

About this clone itself: The CDR3 end falls 3 residues outside the read, so it is completed with the germline J gene. The rearrangement joins TRBV7-2 to TRBJ1-5, with 8 bases that match TRBD1. Germline V gene lookup returns CDR1 SGHTA and CDR2 FQGNSA. CDR3 length: 15 residues. V lost 5 bases to trimming and J lost 5 bases; unmatched junction nucleotides: 8. The DNA read from the CDR3 is TGTGCCAGCAGCCCACTGACAGGGGCGGATCAGCCC. Its translation is CASSPLTGADQP. Given in full, the CDR3 is CASSPLTGADQPQHF.

This clone counts as medium-sized by frequency. The read ends 3 residues shy of where the CDR3 ends; the end is completed using the germline J gene. The V and J genes are TRBV19 and TRBJ1-1; 7 nucleotides agree with TRBD1. Germline values: CDR1 LNHDA, CDR2 SQIVND (reference sequence). The length of the CDR3 is 15 residues. V lost 5 bases, J lost 1 base, and 7 bases stayed unmatched. The CDR3 bases that were read are TGTGCCAGTAGTCCCCGGACAGGCGGGAACACTGAA. Translating it yields CASSPRTGGNTE. The complete CDR3 protein is CASSPRTGGNTEAFF.

This clone is medium-sized by frequency. The part of the CDR3 DNA that was read is TGTGCCATCAGTGACTGGGACAGAAGTAATGAAAAA. It yields the protein CAISDWDRSNEK. The entire CDR3 protein is CAISDWDRSNEKLFF. This sequence joins TRBV10-3 and TRBJ1-4; 7 bases are a match to TRBD1. The CDR3 end is not reached by the read, which stops 3 residues before it; the germline J gene fills it in. This CDR3 spans 15 amino acids. Germline V gene data show CDR1 as ENHRY and CDR2 as SYGVKD. V gave up 3 bases and J gave up 4 bases; unmatched junction bases: 5.

Notes on this clone: With the read ending 3 residues before the CDR3 end, the germline J gene is used to fill in that end. The chain employs TRBV29-1 and TRBJ2-5, with TRBD1 as a possible D gene (6 bases). Trimming took off 1 base at V and 4 bases at J, with 10 bases between the two ends. The CDR3 runs to 13 residues. Germline V gene lookup returns CDR1 SQVTM and CDR2 ANQGSEA. CDR3 bases read: TGCAGCGTTGAAGGGTCAGGGGCAGAGACC. Encoded protein: CSVEGSGAET. The CDR3 as a whole reads CSVEGSGAETQYF. The full variable domain, with the rest looked up from reference TRBV29-1 and TRBJ2-5, is SAVISQKPSRDICQRGTSLTIQCQVDSQVTMMFWYRQQPGQSLTLIATANQGSEATYESGFVIDKFPISRPNLTFSTLTVSNMSPEDSSIYLCSVEGSGAETQYFGPGTRLLVL.

About this clone itself: The CDR3 end lies 3 residues beyond the end of the read and is filled in from the germline J gene. This chain connects TRBV20-1 to TRBJ2-1; weak D call: TRBD2 (6 bases). This CDR3 is 14 amino acids long. Germline loops: CDR1 DFQATT, CDR2 SNEGSKA (reference sequence). Trimming removed 4 bases at V and 6 bases at J, with 16 bases between. The part of the CDR3 DNA that was read is TGCAGTGCTACCAAGGACTACCCCGTCAATGAG. It is translated as CSATKDYPVNE. The complete CDR3 protein is CSATKDYPVNEQFF.

Worth noting for this clone: The observed sequence ends 3 residues before the CDR3 terminus, with the missing tail filled in from the germline J gene. The V call is TRBV19, the J call TRBJ2-7, with a possible D match to TRBD1 (6 bases). The germline V and J ends were trimmed by 6 bases and 4 bases, with 19 bases remaining between them. The CDR3 consists of 15 residues. Germline V CDR1 and CDR2: LNHDA, SQIVND (reference sequence). The CDR3 bases that were read are TGTGCCAGTAGCCCCGGGACAAGGGGGAGATACGAG. This encodes CASSPGTRGRYE. The entire CDR3 sequence reads CASSPGTRGRYEQYF.

About this clone itself: The missing CDR3 end, 3 residues past where the read stops, is filled in from the germline J gene. The chain carries TRBV19 and TRBJ1-2; D not certain. V gave up 6 bases and J gave up 4 bases, with 6 bases separating them. Germline lookup yields CDR1 LNHDA and CDR2 SQIVND (reference sequence). The CDR3 totals 11 residues. The chain's CDR3 is CASSWAYGYTF. CDR3 DNA, as far as it was read: TGTGCCAGTAGCTGGGCCTATGGC.

Of note for this clone: The read halts 3 residues ahead of the CDR3 end, with the missing end drawn from the germline J gene. This chain joins TRBV6-2 or TRBV6-3 and TRBJ1-2; weak D call: TRBD1 (5 bases). Trimming stripped 6 bases from V and 4 bases from J, with 12 bases between. The CDR3 loop spans 13 amino acids. Germline CDR1 and CDR2: MNHEY and SVGEGT. The part of the CDR3 DNA that was read is TGTGCCAGCAGCAGGGATCCTTCCTATGGC. It translates to CASSRDPSYG. The full CDR3 sequence reads CASSRDPSYGYTF.

On this clone itself: The read finishes 3 residues shy of the CDR3 end, and the germline J gene is used to complete it. V gene TRBV7-9 combines with J gene TRBJ2-7; D might be TRBD1 (5 bases). CDR3 length: 14 amino acids. Germline values: CDR1 SEHNR, CDR2 FQNEAQ (reference sequence). Trimming took 1 base from V and 2 from J, leaving 9 bases between them. Here the CDR3 reads CASSLEMDTYEQYF. The CDR3 bases that were read are TGTGCCAGCAGCTTAGAGATGGACACCTACGAG. The full variable domain, rest sourced from reference TRBV7-9 and TRBJ2-7, is DTGVSQNPRHKITKRGQNVTFRCDPISEHNRLYWYRQTLGQGPEFLTYFQNEAQLEKSRLLSDRFSAERPKGSFSTLEIQRTEQGDSAMYLCASSLEMDTYEQYFGPGTRLTVT.

In the case of this clone: The read finishes 3 residues shy of the CDR3 end, and the germline J gene is used to complete it. The chain employs TRBV6-2 or TRBV6-3 and TRBJ2-3; 10 bases map to TRBD1. CDR1 is MNHEY and CDR2 is SVGEGT in the germline V gene. This CDR3 contains 16 residues. After removal of 0 bases from V and 8 bases from J, the junction contained 8 bases not matched to a gene. The DNA read from the CDR3 is TGTGCCAGCAGTTACTCGAGACAGGGGGCCGGGGGTACG. Amino acid sequence: CASSYSRQGAGGT. The full CDR3 is CASSYSRQGAGGTQYF.

Remarks on this clone: The sequence runs out 3 residues before the end of the CDR3; the remainder is reconstructed from the germline J gene. V usage is TRBV19 and J usage is TRBJ2-1, with 7 bases fitting TRBD2. Per germline, CDR1 LNHDA and CDR2 SQIVND (reference sequence). V trimming: 8 bases; J trimming: 1 base; junction bases outside the gene matches: 8. CDR3 size: 15 residues. The part of the CDR3 DNA that was read is TGTGCCAGTCGACAGCTAGCGGCTTCCTACAATGAG. Its protein product is CASRQLAASYNE. The complete CDR3 sequence is CASRQLAASYNEQFF.

In the case of this clone: The read terminates 3 residues before the CDR3 end, so the remaining end is supplied by the germline J gene. The genes are TRBV19 and TRBJ1-1; no reliable D call. V gave up 3 bases and J gave up 7 bases, with 9 bases separating them. The CDR3 runs to 12 residues. Looked up from germline, CDR1 is LNHDA and CDR2 is SQIVND (reference sequence). The CDR3 sequence is CASSIRGGEAFF. The DNA read from the CDR3 is TGTGCCAGTAGTATTCGTGGCGGTGAA.